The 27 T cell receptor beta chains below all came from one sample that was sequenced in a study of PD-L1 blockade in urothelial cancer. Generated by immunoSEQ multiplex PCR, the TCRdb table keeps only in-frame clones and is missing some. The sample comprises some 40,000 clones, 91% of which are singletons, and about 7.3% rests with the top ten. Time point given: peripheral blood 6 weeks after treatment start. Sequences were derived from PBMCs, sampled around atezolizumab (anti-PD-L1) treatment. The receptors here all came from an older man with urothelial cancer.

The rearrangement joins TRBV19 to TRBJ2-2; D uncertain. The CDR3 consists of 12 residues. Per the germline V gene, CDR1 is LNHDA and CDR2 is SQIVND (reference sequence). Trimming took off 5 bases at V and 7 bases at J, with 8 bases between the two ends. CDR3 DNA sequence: TGTGCCAGTAGTTTTCTAGGCGGGGAGCTGTTTTTT. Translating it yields CASSFLGGELFF.

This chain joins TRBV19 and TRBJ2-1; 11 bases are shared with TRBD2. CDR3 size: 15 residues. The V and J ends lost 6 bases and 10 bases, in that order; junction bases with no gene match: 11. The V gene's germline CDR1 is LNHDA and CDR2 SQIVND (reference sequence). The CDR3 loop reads CASRSRRLAGSEQFF. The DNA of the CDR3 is TGTGCCAGTAGATCGAGGCGACTAGCGGGATCCGAGCAGTTCTTC. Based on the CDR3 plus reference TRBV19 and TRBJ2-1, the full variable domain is DGGITQSPKYLFRKEGQNVTLSCEQNLNHDAMYWYRQDPGQGLRLIYYSQIVNDFQKGDIAEGYSVSREKKESFPLTVTSAQKNPTAFYLCASRSRRLAGSEQFFGPGTRLTVL.

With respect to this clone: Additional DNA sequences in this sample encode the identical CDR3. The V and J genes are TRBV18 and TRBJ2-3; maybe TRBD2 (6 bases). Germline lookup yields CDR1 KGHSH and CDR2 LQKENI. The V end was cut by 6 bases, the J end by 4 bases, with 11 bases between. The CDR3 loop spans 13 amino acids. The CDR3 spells CASSPGTSDTQYF. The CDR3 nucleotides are TGTGCCAGCTCGCCTGGGACTTCAGATACGCAGTATTTT.

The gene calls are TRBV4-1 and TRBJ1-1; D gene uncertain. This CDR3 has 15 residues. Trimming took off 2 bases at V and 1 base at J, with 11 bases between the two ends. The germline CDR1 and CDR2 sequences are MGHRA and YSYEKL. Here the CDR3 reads CASSQNSLKNTEAFF. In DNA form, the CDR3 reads TGCGCCAGCAGCCAAAACAGCCTGAAGAACACTGAAGCTTTCTTT.

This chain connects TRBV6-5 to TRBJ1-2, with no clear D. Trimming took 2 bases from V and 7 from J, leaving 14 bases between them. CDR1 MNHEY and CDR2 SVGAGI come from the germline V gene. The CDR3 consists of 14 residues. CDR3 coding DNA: TGTGCCAGCAGTTACGGTTCGGGTCTGAGTGGCTACACCTTC. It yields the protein CASSYGSGLSGYTF.

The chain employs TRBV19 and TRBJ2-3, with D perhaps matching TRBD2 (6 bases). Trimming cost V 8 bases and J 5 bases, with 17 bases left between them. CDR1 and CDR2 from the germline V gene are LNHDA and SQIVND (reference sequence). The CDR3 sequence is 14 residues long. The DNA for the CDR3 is TGTGCCAGTGGGACTCCACCCGTGGGAGATACGCAGTATTTT. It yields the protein CASGTPPVGDTQYF.

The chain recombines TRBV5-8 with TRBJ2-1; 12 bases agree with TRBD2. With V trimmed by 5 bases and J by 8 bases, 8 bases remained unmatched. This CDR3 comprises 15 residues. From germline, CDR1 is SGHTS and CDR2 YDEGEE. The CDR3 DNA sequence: TGTGCCAGCAGTCCAACTAGCGGGAGGTGGGATGAGCAGTTCTTC. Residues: CASSPTSGRWDEQFF.

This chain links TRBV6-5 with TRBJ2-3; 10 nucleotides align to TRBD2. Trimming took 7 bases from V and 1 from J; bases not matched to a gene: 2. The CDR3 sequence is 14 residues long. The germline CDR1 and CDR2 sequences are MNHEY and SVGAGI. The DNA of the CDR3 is TGTGCCAGCAATCTAGCGGGAGGCACAGATACGCAGTATTTT. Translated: CASNLAGGTDTQYF.

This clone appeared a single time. The CDR3 region has the DNA TGCGCCAGCAGCTGGGGCGGGAGGGCCGAGGAGACCCAGTACTTC. Protein product: CASSWGGRAEETQYF. The V call is TRBV5-1, the J call TRBJ2-5; the match to TRBD2 covers 9 bases. Germline-derived CDR1 and CDR2 are SGHRS and YFSETQ. Trimming cost V 3 bases and J 5 bases; bases outside gene matches: 8. This CDR3 is built from 15 residues.

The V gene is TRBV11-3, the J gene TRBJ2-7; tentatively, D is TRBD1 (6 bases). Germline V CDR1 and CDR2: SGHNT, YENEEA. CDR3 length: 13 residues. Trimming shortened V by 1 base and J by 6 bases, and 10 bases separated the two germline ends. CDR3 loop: CASSLVQGGEQYF. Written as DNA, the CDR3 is TGTGCCAGCAGCTTAGTACAGGGTGGCGAGCAGTACTTC.

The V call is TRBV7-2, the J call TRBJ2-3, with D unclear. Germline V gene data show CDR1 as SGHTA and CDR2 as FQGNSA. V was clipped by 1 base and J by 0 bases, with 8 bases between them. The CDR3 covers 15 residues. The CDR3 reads CASSLVGASTDTQYF. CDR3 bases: TGTGCCAGCAGCTTAGTCGGTGCGAGCACAGATACGCAGTATTTT.

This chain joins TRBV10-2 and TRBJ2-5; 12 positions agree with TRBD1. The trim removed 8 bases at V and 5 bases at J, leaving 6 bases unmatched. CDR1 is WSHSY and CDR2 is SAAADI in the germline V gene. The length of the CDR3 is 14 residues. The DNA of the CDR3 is TGCGCCAGCTCCCGGGACAGGGGGCGGGAGACCCAGTACTTC. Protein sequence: CASSRDRGRETQYF.

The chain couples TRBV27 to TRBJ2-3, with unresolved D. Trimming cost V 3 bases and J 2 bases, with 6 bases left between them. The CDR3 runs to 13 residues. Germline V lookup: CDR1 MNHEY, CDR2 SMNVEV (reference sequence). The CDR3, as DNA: TGTGCCAGCAGTTTCACACCCACAGATACGCAGTATTTT. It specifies CASSFTPTDTQYF.

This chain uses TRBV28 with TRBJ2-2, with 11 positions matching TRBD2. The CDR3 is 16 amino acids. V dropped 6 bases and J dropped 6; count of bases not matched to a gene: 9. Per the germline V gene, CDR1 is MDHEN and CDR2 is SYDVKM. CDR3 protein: CASSRTTSGMAGELFF. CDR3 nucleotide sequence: TGTGCCAGCAGCCGAACGACTAGCGGGATGGCCGGGGAGCTGTTTTTT.

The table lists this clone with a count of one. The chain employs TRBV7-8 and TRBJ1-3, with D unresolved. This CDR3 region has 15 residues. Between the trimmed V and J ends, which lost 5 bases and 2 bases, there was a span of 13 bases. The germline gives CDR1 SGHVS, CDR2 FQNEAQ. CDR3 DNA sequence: TGTGCCAGCAGCACCCAACAGAACCCTGGAAACACCATATATTTT. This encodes CASSTQQNPGNTIYF.

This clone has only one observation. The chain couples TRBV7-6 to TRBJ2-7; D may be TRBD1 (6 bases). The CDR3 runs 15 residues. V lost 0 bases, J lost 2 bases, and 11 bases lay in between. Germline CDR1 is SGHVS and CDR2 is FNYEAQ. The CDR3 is CASSLATGAPYEQYF. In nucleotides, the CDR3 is TGTGCCAGCAGCTTAGCGACAGGAGCACCCTACGAGCAGTACTTC.

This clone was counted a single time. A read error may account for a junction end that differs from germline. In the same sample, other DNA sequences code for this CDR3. The CDR3 DNA sequence: TGTGCCAGTAGTATGGGTCTGGTTTGGAGCGAGCAGTATTTC. Amino acid sequence: CASSMGLVWSEQYF. V is TRBV19 and J is TRBJ2-7; no reliable D call. The CDR3 is made up of 14 amino acids. Germline loops: CDR1 LNHDA, CDR2 SQIVND (reference sequence).

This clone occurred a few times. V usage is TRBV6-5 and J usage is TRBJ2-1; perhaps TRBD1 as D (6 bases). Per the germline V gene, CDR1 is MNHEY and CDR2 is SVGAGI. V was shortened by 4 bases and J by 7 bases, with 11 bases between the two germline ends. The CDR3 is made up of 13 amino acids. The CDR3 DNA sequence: TGTGCCAGCAGTTCGTACAGGGTAAATGAGCAGTTCTTC. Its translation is CASSSYRVNEQFF.

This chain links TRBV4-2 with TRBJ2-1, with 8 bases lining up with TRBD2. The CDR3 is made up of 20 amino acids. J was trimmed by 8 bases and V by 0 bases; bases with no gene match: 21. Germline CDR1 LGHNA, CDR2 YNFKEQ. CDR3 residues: CASSQDSQRRGSGRRHEQFF. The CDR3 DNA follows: TGTGCCAGCAGCCAAGATAGCCAACGCAGGGGAAGCGGGAGACGGCATGAGCAGTTCTTC.

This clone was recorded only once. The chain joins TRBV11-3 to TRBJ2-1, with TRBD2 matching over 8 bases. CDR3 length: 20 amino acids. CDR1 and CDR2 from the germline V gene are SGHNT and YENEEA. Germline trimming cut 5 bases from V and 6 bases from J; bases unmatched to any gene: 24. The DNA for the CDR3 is TGTGCCAGCAGCCCATATCAGAGCGGGAGTATTTGTCTCGCGGGCAATGAGCAGTTCTTC. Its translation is CASSPYQSGSICLAGNEQFF.

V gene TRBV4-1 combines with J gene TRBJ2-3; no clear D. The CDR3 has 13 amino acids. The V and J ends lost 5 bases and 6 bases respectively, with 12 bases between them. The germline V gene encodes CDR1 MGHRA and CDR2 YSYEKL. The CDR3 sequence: CASSYSPGDTQYF. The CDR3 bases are TGCGCCAGCAGCTACTCTCCCGGGGATACGCAGTATTTT.

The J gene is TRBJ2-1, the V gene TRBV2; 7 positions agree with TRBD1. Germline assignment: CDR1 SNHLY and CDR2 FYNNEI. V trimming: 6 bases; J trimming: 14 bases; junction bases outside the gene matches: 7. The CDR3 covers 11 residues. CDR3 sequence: CASSERGPEFF. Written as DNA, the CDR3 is TGTGCCAGCAGCGAGAGGGGGCCGGAGTTCTTC.

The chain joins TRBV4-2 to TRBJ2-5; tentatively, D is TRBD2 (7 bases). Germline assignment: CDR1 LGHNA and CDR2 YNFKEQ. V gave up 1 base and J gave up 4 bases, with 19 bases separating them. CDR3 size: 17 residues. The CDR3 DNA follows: TGTGCCAGCAGCCAAGGGGGGCCCGGGGGGAGTCGAGAGACCCAGTACTTC. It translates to CASSQGGPGGSRETQYF.

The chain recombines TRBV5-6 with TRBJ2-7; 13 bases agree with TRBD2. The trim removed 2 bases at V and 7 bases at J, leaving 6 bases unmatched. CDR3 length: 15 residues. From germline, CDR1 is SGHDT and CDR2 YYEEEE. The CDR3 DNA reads TGTGCCAGCAGCTTACTAGCGGGAGGGTCGCTGGAGCAGTACTTC. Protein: CASSLLAGGSLEQYF.

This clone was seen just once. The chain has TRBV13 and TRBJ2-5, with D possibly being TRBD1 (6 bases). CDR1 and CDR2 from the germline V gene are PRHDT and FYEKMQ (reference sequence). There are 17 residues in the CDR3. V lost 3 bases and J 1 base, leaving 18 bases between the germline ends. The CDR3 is CASSFGGIGQIQETQYF. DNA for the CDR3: TGTGCCAGCAGCTTTGGGGGCATCGGACAGATCCAAGAGACCCAGTACTTC.

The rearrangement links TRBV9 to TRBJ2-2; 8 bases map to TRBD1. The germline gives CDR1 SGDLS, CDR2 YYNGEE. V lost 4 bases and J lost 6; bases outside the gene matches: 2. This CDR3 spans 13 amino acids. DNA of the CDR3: TGTGCCAGCAGCACCAGGGGGCCCGGGGAGCTGTTTTTT. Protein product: CASSTRGPGELFF.

The CDR3 region has the DNA TGCGCCAGCAGGACGGTTAGCGGCCCTCGCACAGATACGCAGTATTTT. Protein sequence: CASRTVSGPRTDTQYF. V usage is TRBV5-1 and J usage is TRBJ2-3, with a weak D call TRBD2 (6 bases). Germline V gene sequence: CDR1 SGHRS, CDR2 YFSETQ. Trimming removed 5 bases at V and 1 base at J, with 17 bases between. The CDR3 is 16 residues long.